The next 7 T cell receptor beta chains were all read from a single sample in a study of cytomegalovirus exposure and HLA in healthy donors. In the PCR, 60 Vbeta and 13 Jbeta primers were used. Sequencing used immunoSEQ multiplex PCR; TCRdb keeps in-frame clones, though not all of them. The data hold 55,000 to 70,000 clones, with roughly four fifths observed a single time. Input material: PBMCs. The receptors originated from a woman in her sixties in good health and CMV-seropositive.

The V call is TRBV18, the J call TRBJ2-7, with TRBD2 as a possible D gene (5 bases). In germline, CDR1 is KGHSH, CDR2 LQKENI. V was pared by 6 bases and J by 1 base, with 13 bases between. This CDR3 has 14 residues. CDR3: CASSLAGPSYEQYF. For the CDR3, the DNA is TGTGCCAGCTCGCTTGCGGGCCCATCCTACGAGCAGTACTTC. The full variable domain, completed using reference TRBV18 and TRBJ2-7, is NAGVMQNPRHLVRRRGQEARLRCSPMKGHSHVYWYRQLPEEGLKFMVYLQKENIIDESGMPKERFSAEFPKEGPSILRIQQVVRGDSAAYFCASSLAGPSYEQYFGPGTRLTVT.

V usage is TRBV5-6 and J usage is TRBJ2-1; 10 bases map to TRBD2. The CDR3 has 17 amino acids. The germline V gene encodes CDR1 SGHDT and CDR2 YYEEEE. J gave up 2 bases and V 1 base, and 6 bases lay outside the gene matches. CDR3 in amino acids: CASSLSSLAGAYNEQFF. The CDR3 bases are TGTGCCAGCAGCTTGTCCTCTCTAGCGGGAGCCTACAATGAGCAGTTCTTC.

This chain joins TRBV13 and TRBJ1-2; D is undetermined. The CDR3 is 15 residues long. The V end was cut by 1 base, the J end by 10 bases, with 19 bases between. Germline V CDR1 and CDR2: PRHDT, FYEKMQ (reference sequence). CDR3 sequence reads: CASSLAPSPTPYYTF. The CDR3 DNA is TGTGCCAGCAGCTTAGCACCCTCTCCGACACCCTACTACACCTTC. The full variable domain, in which reference TRBV13 and TRBJ1-2 provide the parts outside the CDR3, is AAGVIQSPRHLIKEKRETATLKCYPIPRHDTVYWYQQGPGQDPQFLISFYEKMQSDKGSIPDRFSAQQFSDYHSELNMSSLELGDSALYFCASSLAPSPTPYYTFGSGTRLTVV.

The chain combines TRBV7-8 with TRBJ2-3; 8 bases are shared with TRBD2. Germline V gene lookup returns CDR1 SGHVS and CDR2 FQNEAQ. J lost 3 bases, V lost 2 bases, and 13 bases had no gene match. The CDR3 loop spans 18 amino acids. CDR3 bases: TGTGCCAGCAGCTTATCTTTTCGAGCGGGGGACCTAACAGATACGCAGTATTTT. Protein sequence: CASSLSFRAGDLTDTQYF.

This clone was counted a single time. This chain uses TRBV7-8 with TRBJ1-1, with D uncertain. Germline V gene data show CDR1 as SGHVS and CDR2 as FQNEAQ. The CDR3 has 14 residues. Trimming took off 1 base at V and 2 bases at J, with 8 bases between the two ends. The CDR3 DNA sequence: TGTGCCAGCAGCTTAGTCCGGGGTAACACTGAAGCTTTCTTT. This gives the protein CASSLVRGNTEAFF.

This clone was seen a handful of times. This rearrangement joins TRBV6-5 to TRBJ1-5; 7 bases agree with TRBD1. V lost 4 bases and J lost 2; bases outside the gene matches: 5. CDR3 length: 15 residues. The germline V gene has CDR1 MNHEY and CDR2 SVGAGI. The CDR3 nucleotides read TGTGCCAGCAGTTTTAGGGGGCGCGGCAATCAGCCCCAGCATTTT. Translating gives CASSFRGRGNQPQHF.

Notes on this clone: This specimen includes other DNA sequences encoding the same CDR3. This sequence joins TRBV5-4 and TRBJ1-6, with 8 bases lining up with TRBD1. V shed 1 base and J 10 bases; nucleotides not matched to a gene: 4. The CDR3 has 14 residues. Germline values: CDR1 SGHNT, CDR2 YYREEE (reference sequence). The chain's CDR3 is CASSLQGTGSPLHF. CDR3 nucleotide sequence: TGTGCCAGCAGCTTGCAGGGGACAGGCTCACCCCTCCACTTT.